Sequencing of this TCR beta chain was carried out in a study of persistence of HIV-infected CD4 T cells. This was the immunoSEQ version 4 assay in survey mode. Assay used: immunoSEQ multiplex PCR; TCRdb lists only in-frame clones, some missing. The sample has 35,000 to 55,000 clones, 89% seen once; the top ten hold just over 1%. There are a few counts of this clone. Antigen unknown. Nonspecific anti-CD3/anti-CD28 bead stimulation represents the broad CD4+ T cell repertoire. CD4+ T cells upregulating both CD40 ligand and CD69 were sorted as responding cells. J gave up 8 bases and V 4 bases, and 4 bases lay outside the gene matches. From germline, CDR1 is GTSNPN and CDR2 SVGIG (reference sequence). CDR3 size: 14 residues.

The receptor's source is an adult man with HIV who was CMV-seropositive. This sample comprised CD4+ T cells sorted from PBMCs after roughly 18-hour stimulation, obtained from a patient who received antiretroviral therapy. This chain connects TRBV30 to TRBJ1-6; 11 bases agree with TRBD1. CDR3 loop: CAWTMGQGDSPLHF. CDR3 nucleotides: TGTGCCTGGACCATGGGACAGGGGGATTCACCCCTCCACTTT. The full variable domain, with the rest looked up from reference TRBV30 and TRBJ1-6, is SQTIHQWPATLVQPVGSPLSLECTVEGTSNPNLYWYRQAAGRGLQLLFYSVGIGQISSEVPQNLSASRPQDRQFILSSKKLLLSDSGFYLCAWTMGQGDSPLHFGNGTRLTVT.